This TCR beta chain was recovered during a study of monozygotic twins with inflammatory bowel disease (dated by TCRdb to between 2017 and 2020). Regarding the research as a whole: In total, roughly 30 monozygotic twin pairs made up the full study: 19 Danish pairs, all IBD-discordant, plus nine German pairs, of which four were IBD-concordant and five were IBD-discordant. The search for disease-associated traits relied mainly on comparing IBD patients with their genetically identical healthy co-twins within discordant pairs. Each individual had, on average, about 151 000 unique TCRalpha sequences and 181 000 unique TCRbeta sequences available for analysis. Beyond this particular receptor, the publication reports: The analysis was unable to tell apart different T cell subtypes. Compared with healthy twins, IBD patients had fewer clonotypes in common with other individuals, a difference most pronounced in patients showing signs of disease activity. Concordant and discordant twins showed no difference in repertoire similarity, possibly because of limited statistical power. No single strong signal or clonotype linked to IBD turned up in the results, so the idea that one exists was not supported. IBD patients had lower TCRbeta repertoire diversity, measured by the inverse Simpson index, than their healthy co-twins. Background noise and inter-individual variability may have been introduced into the repertoires by the differing immunosuppressive treatments among patients.

About this clonotype: Its target antigen remains unknown.

Receptors were amplified or captured by 5' RACE. The input for every TCR library was roughly 4,000 ng of total RNA. For each sample, cDNA synthesis was carried out in eight separate reactions using SMARTScribe reverse transcriptase. Unique molecular identifiers containing a 6-nucleotide sample barcode were introduced through template switching during cDNA synthesis. Two nested PCRs of approximately 16 and 10 cycles amplified the TCRalpha and TCRbeta cDNA, and bead purification followed each PCR. Before amplification, the cDNA was treated with uracil DNA-glycosylase and purified using the QIAquick PCR purification kit. The second PCR added Illumina TruSeq-compatible adapters along with sample-specific barcodes. TapeStation and Qubit were used to check library quality and concentration, and approximately 5 ng of each library went into the pool. The pooled libraries were sequenced with 2 x 100 bp reads and custom sequencing primers on an Illumina HiSeq2500 single-index Rapid Run. Turning to the authors' computational methods: UMI-based consensus assembly with MiGEC version 1.2.6 was used to correct PCR and sequencing errors. MiXCR version 2.1.1 handled V(D)J alignment, clonotype assembly and CDR3 extraction. To normalise gene usage, clonotype sharing and MAIT/NKT TCR abundance, the analysis used the top 1000, 10 000 and 20 000 clonotypes per sample. After downsampling to 27 000 UMIs, diversity was calculated as the inverse Simpson index using the vegan R package. Paired Mann-Whitney U tests on discordant twin pairs were used, with Benjamini-Hochberg multiple-testing correction. The reads were reprocessed in TCRdb, with one entry per CDR3 protein sequence and no accompanying DNA. The V and J calls and clone size are TCRdb's, not the authors'. The sample table on file contains fewer than 450,000 distinct CDR3 sequences. Of the sample, 2.6% is held by the ten largest clones.

A roughly 2.5 ml peripheral blood sample was drawn into PAXgene tubes per donor and stored at -80°C. Without T cell sorting, total RNA was isolated from whole blood using the PAXgene blood miRNA kit on an automated QIAcube. Peripheral blood from monozygotic twin pairs concordant or discordant for inflammatory bowel disease was subjected to deep TCRalpha and TCRbeta repertoire profiling with unique molecular barcoding. Smoking habits were recorded for all twin pairs, and individuals were classified as current, former or never smokers. Material for sequencing was blood. The sequence was obtained from a human donor with ulcerative colitis or Crohn's disease, or a healthy co-twin of an affected twin (not recorded which).

The CDR3 amino acid sequence is: CASSEGFEQFF. The chain joins TRBV2 to TRBJ2-1. Reading the germline V gene gives CDR1 SNHLY and CDR2 FYNNEI. The CDR3 contains 11 residues, cysteine and phenylalanine counted. Only the protein sequence is given.